This T cell receptor (beta chain) is drawn from a study of shared T cell receptors in the human thymus. Assay: immunoSEQ multiplex PCR; the TCRdb copy retains only in-frame clones and omits some. The sample carries 600,000 to 900,000 clones, around 85% recorded once. There are 18 residues in the CDR3. Trimming took 1 base from V and 0 from J, leaving 19 bases between them. Per germline, CDR1 MGHRA and CDR2 YSYEKL. These data were also reused for a study on human thymus T cells. That source adds: Thymus tissue was removed during corrective cardiac surgery. Within thymic and blood repertoires, V and J gene usage appeared to be biased.

This TCR was recovered from a girl less than two years old with a congenital heart defect. The chain employs TRBV4-1 and TRBJ2-7; D is perhaps TRBD2 (5 bases). Sequencing used thymocytes. The CDR3 DNA reads TGCGCCAGCAGCCAAGTTTCTACGCAGGAGGTAGGCTCCTACGAGCAGTACTTC. This sequence encodes CASSQVSTQEVGSYEQYF.